One and the same sample provided the 16 T cell receptor beta chains below, sequenced in a study of graft-versus-host responses after intestinal transplantation. These TCRs are of unknown antigen specificity. Clones were read by immunoSEQ multiplex PCR, and TCRdb kept only the in-frame ones, dropping some. The data contain about 88,000 clones, around 93% of them singletons. The sample in question was unstimulated CD4+ T cells sorted from spleen or lymph node cells, obtained before transplant. The source is a human donor who was the organ donor for an intestinal transplant.

The chain carries TRBV30 and TRBJ2-7; 9 positions match TRBD2. The trim removed 1 base at V and 5 bases at J, leaving 9 bases unmatched. The CDR3 runs to 15 residues. CDR1 and CDR2 from the germline V gene are GTSNPN and SVGIG (reference sequence). DNA for the CDR3: TGTGCCTGGAGTGCCGGGGGAGCGGGAGGCCACGAGCAGTACTTC. Translating gives CAWSAGGAGGHEQYF.

The V call is TRBV5-1, the J call TRBJ2-7; D possibly corresponds to TRBD2 (6 bases). CDR3 length: 15 amino acids. The ends were cut back, 4 bases at V and 6 bases at J, with 20 bases in the middle. CDR1 is SGHRS and CDR2 is YFSETQ in the germline V gene. CDR3 in DNA: TGCGCCAGCAGCCCCCCGGGAGCGGAACTTGGCGAGCAGTACTTC. Translation: CASSPPGAELGEQYF.

The genes are TRBV7-9 and TRBJ2-5; D may be TRBD1 (6 bases). Trimming stripped 4 bases from V and 4 bases from J, with 13 bases between. CDR3 length: 14 residues. CDR1 SEHNR and CDR2 FQNEAQ come from the germline V gene (reference sequence). CDR3 DNA: TGTGCCAGCAGCTCAACGGACAGTAGAGAGACCCAGTACTTC. Encoded protein: CASSSTDSRETQYF.

J is TRBJ2-5 and V is TRBV7-3; 7 bases align to TRBD1. The CDR3 length is 15 residues. Per the germline V gene, CDR1 is SGHTA and CDR2 is FQGTGA. The ends lost 3 bases at V and 1 base at J; junction bases unmatched: 5. The CDR3 DNA follows: TGTGCCAGCAGCTTGCTACAGGGGCCCCAAGAGACCCAGTACTTC. Translating gives CASSLLQGPQETQYF.

This chain uses TRBV10-3 with TRBJ1-3, with a possible D match to TRBD1 (6 bases). Germline CDR1 ENHRY, CDR2 SYGVKD. Trimming shortened V by 7 bases and J by 0 bases, and 22 bases separated the two germline ends. This CDR3 comprises 18 residues. This chain's CDR3 is CAITTKNRVAGSGNTIYF. The CDR3 nucleotides read TGTGCCATCACTACAAAGAACAGGGTTGCGGGCTCTGGAAACACCATATATTTT.

This clone was counted once. At one boundary the junction diverges from the germline segment, which might be a read error. The rearrangement links TRBV7-7 to TRBJ1-3, with TRBD1 matching 10 bases. CDR3 length: 15 amino acids. Germline V gives CDR1 SSHAT, CDR2 FNYEAQ (reference sequence). The CDR3 here is CASSQTGGAGNTIYF. CDR3 nucleotides: TGTGCTAGCAGTCAGACAGGGGGCGCTGGAAACACCATATATTTT.

The chain carries TRBV7-8 and TRBJ2-5; D is ambiguous. This CDR3 spans 12 amino acids. V lost 2 bases and J lost 5, with 6 bases in between. Germline V gene lookup returns CDR1 SGHVS and CDR2 FQNEAQ. The CDR3 is CASSLIRETQYF. CDR3 nucleotide sequence: TGTGCCAGCAGCTTAATCAGGGAGACCCAGTACTTC.

The chain carries TRBV7-6 and TRBJ2-2, with 9 nucleotides matching TRBD1. There are 16 residues in the CDR3. V lost 3 bases and J lost 2; bases outside the gene matches: 4. CDR1 and CDR2 (germline): SGHVS, FNYEAQ. In DNA, the CDR3 is TGTGCCAGCAGCTTCTACAGGGGGCTCAACACCGGGGAGCTGTTTTTT. It yields the protein CASSFYRGLNTGELFF. Full variable domain (remainder filled in from reference TRBV7-6 and TRBJ2-2): GAGVSQSPRYKVTKRGQDVALRCDPISGHVSLYWYRQALGQGPEFLTYFNYEAQQDKSGLPNDRFSAERPEGSISTLTIQRTEQRDSAMYRCASSFYRGLNTGELFFGEGSRLTVL.

The chain links TRBV5-1 to TRBJ2-2, with 7 nucleotides matching TRBD1. Per the germline V gene, CDR1 is SGHRS and CDR2 is YFSETQ. Unmatched junction bases numbered 12, after V lost 3 bases and J lost 4 bases. This CDR3 has 17 residues. The DNA of the CDR3 is TGCGCCAGCAGCTCCTTTTTACAGGGGCGAGGCACCGGGGAGCTGTTTTTT. It translates to CASSSFLQGRGTGELFF.

The genes are TRBV21-1 and TRBJ2-3; the D segment call TRBD2 is taken from the table without a DNA check. TRBV21-1 is described as a pseudogene. The CDR3 runs to 16 residues. The CDR3 DNA sequence: TGTGCCAGCAGCAGCTCCCGGGACTGGGACACAGATACGCAGTATTTT. Translation gives CASSSSRDWDTDTQYF.

A note on this clone: Its ends do not fully match the called genes, so a read error is possible. The rearrangement joins TRBV29-1 to TRBJ1-5, with D tentatively TRBD1 (5 bases). Germline CDR1 is SQVTM and CDR2 is ANQGSEA. The CDR3 has 13 amino acids. Written as DNA, the CDR3 is TGCAGCGTTCAAGACAGCGGCAATCAGCCCCAGCATTTT. Its protein product is CSVQDSGNQPQHF.

The rearrangement links TRBV19 to TRBJ2-3; 7 bases align to TRBD1. The CDR3 consists of 14 residues. Trimming removed 6 bases from V and 5 bases from J; junction bases left unmatched: 8. Germline CDR1 reads LNHDA; CDR2 reads SQIVND (reference sequence). CDR3 sequence reads: CASSPFTGEDTQYF. The CDR3 region has the DNA TGTGCCAGTAGCCCGTTCACAGGGGAAGATACGCAGTATTTT.

J is TRBJ1-2 and V is TRBV7-9, with D unresolved. The CDR3 sequence is 11 residues long. Germline V gene sequence: CDR1 SEHNR, CDR2 FQNEAQ (reference sequence). Trimming left V 8 bases short and J 4 bases short, with 8 bases between. This CDR3 reads CASGGVYGYTF. The CDR3 DNA reads as TGTGCCAGCGGCGGTGTCTATGGCTACACCTTC.

The chain links TRBV18 to TRBJ2-1, with 9 bases identical to TRBD2. The CDR3 length is 13 residues. J was trimmed by 10 bases and V by 3 bases; bases with no gene match: 4. CDR1 and CDR2 from the germline V gene are KGHSH and LQKENI. CDR3: CASSPVAGAEQFF. For the CDR3, the DNA is TGTGCCAGCTCACCCGTAGCGGGGGCAGAGCAGTTCTTC.

The chain links TRBV19 to TRBJ2-1; 11 bases fit TRBD2. This CDR3 comprises 20 residues. Germline assignment: CDR1 LNHDA and CDR2 SQIVND (reference sequence). The V and J ends lost 2 bases and 3 bases, in that order; junction bases with no gene match: 15. The CDR3 region has the DNA TGTGCCAGTAGTATATCTGGACTAGCGGGCCCCCAGACCTACTACAATGAGCAGTTCTTC. Translation: CASSISGLAGPQTYYNEQFF.

This rearrangement joins TRBV18 to TRBJ2-7; 8 bases are a match to TRBD1. J lost 5 bases, V lost 2 bases, and 11 bases had no gene match. This CDR3 comprises 16 residues. The germline CDR1 and CDR2 sequences are KGHSH and LQKENI. CDR3 loop: CASSPNARGQWDEQYF. In DNA form, the CDR3 reads TGTGCCAGCTCACCAAACGCCAGGGGGCAATGGGACGAGCAGTACTTC.